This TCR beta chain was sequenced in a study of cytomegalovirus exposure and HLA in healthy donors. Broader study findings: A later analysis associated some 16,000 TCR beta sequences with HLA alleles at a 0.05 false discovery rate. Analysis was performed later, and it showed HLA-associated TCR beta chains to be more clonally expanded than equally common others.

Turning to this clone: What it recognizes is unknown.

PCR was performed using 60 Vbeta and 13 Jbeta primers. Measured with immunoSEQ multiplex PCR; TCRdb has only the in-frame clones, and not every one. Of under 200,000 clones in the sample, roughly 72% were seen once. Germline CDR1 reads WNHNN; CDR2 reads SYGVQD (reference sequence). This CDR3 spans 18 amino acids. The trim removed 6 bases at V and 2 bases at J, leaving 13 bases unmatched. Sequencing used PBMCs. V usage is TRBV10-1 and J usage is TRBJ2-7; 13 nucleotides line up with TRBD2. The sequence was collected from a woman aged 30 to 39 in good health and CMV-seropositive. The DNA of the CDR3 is TGCGCCAGCAGCGACTTCGGACTAGCGGGAGAAGAGACCTACGAGCAGTACTTC. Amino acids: CASSDFGLAGEETYEQYF.